This record concerns one TCR beta chain sequence. No antigen is known for it. This entry comes from a study of graft-versus-host responses after intestinal transplantation. At the level of the study: Tacrolimus and steroids were given for around 3 years to all recipients after anti-thymocyte globulin induction.

The germline CDR1 and CDR2 sequences are SGHTS and YDEGEE. This CDR3 contains 15 residues. Trimming took off 1 base at V and 1 base at J, with 11 bases between the two ends. Study-level points and caveats: There were GvH clones found in recipient marrow, and some of them appeared first in ileum or blood. Allografts of one patient group, those with graft-donor T cell macrochimerism, had high graft-versus-host to host-versus-graft clonal ratios.

Repertoires were generated with immunoSEQ multiplex PCR, while TCRdb's copy carries only in-frame clones and drops some. The sample has 150,000 or so clones; roughly 91% are singletons. The sequence came from a human donor who received an intestinal transplant. Sequencing was performed on unstimulated CD4+ T cells sorted from spleen or lymph node cells, taken before intestinal transplant. This chain joins TRBV5-8 and TRBJ2-5, with D tentatively TRBD1 (6 bases). CDR3 bases: TGTGCCAGCAGCTTGTACGGGACACCCCAAGAGACCCAGTACTTC. It yields the protein CASSLYGTPQETQYF.